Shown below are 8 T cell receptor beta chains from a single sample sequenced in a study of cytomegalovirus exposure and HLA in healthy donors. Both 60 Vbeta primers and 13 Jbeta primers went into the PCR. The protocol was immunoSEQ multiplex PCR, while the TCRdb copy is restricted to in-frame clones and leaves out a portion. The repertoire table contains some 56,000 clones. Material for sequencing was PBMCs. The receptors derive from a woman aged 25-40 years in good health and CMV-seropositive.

The CDR3 spells CASSEAPAQASGNQPQHF. In nucleotides, the CDR3 is TGTGCCAGCAGTGAAGCGCCAGCACAGGCCAGTGGCAATCAGCCCCAGCATTTT. This chain uses TRBV6-1 with TRBJ1-5; TRBD1 might be the D (5 bases). V was cut by 0 bases and J by 2 bases, with 17 bases left in between. The CDR3 spans 18 residues. From germline, CDR1 is MNHNS and CDR2 SASEGT.

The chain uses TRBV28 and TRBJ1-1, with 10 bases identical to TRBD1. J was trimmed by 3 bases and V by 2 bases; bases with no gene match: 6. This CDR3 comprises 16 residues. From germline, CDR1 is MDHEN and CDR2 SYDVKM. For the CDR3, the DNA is TGTGCCAGCAGTTTAGGTCTGGACAGGGGGTACACTGAAGCTTTCTTT. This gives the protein CASSLGLDRGYTEAFF. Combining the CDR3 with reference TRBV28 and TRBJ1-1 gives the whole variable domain DVKVTQSSRYLVKRTGEKVFLECVQDMDHENMFWYRQDPGLGLRLIYFSYDVKMKEKGDIPEGYSVSREKKERFSLILESASTNQTSMYLCASSLGLDRGYTEAFFGQGTRLTVV.

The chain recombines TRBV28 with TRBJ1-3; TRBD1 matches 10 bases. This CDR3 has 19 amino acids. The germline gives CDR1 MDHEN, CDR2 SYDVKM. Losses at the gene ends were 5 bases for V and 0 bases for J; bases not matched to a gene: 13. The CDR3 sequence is CASSPWGQGSYISGNTIYF. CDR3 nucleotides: TGTGCCAGCAGTCCATGGGGACAGGGGTCCTACATCTCTGGAAACACCATATATTTT.

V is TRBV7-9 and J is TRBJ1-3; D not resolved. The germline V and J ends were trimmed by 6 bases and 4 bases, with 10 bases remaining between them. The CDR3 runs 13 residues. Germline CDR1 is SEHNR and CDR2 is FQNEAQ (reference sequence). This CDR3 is CASSVSAGNTIYF. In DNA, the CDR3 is TGTGCCAGCAGTGTGAGCGCCGGAAACACCATATATTTT.

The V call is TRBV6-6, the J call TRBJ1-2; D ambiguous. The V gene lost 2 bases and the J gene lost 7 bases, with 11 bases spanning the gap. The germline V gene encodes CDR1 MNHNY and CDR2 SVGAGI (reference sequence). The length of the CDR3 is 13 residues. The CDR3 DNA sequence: TGTGCCAGCAGTTACCAGTCATTGGCTGGCTACACCTTC. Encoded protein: CASSYQSLAGYTF.

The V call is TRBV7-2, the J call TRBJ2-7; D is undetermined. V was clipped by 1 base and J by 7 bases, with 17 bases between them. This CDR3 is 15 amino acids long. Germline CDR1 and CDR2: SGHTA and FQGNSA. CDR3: CASSLDYRLPPEQYF. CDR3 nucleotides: TGTGCCAGCAGCTTAGACTACCGACTCCCACCGGAGCAGTACTTC.

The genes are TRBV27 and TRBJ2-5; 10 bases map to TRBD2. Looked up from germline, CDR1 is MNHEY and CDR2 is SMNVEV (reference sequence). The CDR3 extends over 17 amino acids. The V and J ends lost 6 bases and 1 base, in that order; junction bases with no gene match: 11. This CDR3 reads CASSRLAGWDRQETQYF. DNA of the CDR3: TGTGCCAGCAGCAGACTAGCGGGTTGGGACCGCCAAGAGACCCAGTACTTC.

CDR3 DNA sequence: TGCGCCAGCAGTAAAAATAACAGGGGGCGCCCAGCTAACTATGGCTACACCTTC. Protein: CASSKNNRGRPANYGYTF. The rearrangement links TRBV10-2 to TRBJ1-2, with 9 bases aligning to TRBD1. The CDR3 runs to 18 residues. Germline values: CDR1 WSHSY, CDR2 SAAADI. The V and J ends lost 5 bases and 0 bases, in that order; junction bases with no gene match: 13.